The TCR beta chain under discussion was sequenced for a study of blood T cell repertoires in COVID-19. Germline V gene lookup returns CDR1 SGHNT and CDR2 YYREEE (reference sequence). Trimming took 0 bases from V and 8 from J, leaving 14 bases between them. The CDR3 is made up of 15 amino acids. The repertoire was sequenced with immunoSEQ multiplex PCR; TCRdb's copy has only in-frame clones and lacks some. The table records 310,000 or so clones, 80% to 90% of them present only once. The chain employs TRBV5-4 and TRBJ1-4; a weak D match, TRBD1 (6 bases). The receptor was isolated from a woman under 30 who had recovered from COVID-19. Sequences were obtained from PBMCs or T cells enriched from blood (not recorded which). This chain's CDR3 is CASSLDGGRWEKLFF. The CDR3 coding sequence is TGTGCCAGCAGCTTGGACGGGGGGCGCTGGGAAAAACTGTTTTTT.